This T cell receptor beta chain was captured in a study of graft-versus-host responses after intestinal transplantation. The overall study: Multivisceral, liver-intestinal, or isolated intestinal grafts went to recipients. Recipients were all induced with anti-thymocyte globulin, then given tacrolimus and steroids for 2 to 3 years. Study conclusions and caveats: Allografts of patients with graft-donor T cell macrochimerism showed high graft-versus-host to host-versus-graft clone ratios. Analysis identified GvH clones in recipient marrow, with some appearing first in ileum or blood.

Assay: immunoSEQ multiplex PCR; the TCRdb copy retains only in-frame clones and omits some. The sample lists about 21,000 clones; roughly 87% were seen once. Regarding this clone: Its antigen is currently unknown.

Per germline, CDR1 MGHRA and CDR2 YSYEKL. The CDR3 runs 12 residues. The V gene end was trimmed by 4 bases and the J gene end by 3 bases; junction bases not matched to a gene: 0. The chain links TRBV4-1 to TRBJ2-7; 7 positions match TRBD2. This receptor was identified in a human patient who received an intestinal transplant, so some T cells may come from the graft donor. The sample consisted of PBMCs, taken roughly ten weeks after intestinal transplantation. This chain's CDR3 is CASSPGGYEQYF. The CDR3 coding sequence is TGCGCCAGCAGCCCGGGGGGCTACGAGCAGTACTTC.